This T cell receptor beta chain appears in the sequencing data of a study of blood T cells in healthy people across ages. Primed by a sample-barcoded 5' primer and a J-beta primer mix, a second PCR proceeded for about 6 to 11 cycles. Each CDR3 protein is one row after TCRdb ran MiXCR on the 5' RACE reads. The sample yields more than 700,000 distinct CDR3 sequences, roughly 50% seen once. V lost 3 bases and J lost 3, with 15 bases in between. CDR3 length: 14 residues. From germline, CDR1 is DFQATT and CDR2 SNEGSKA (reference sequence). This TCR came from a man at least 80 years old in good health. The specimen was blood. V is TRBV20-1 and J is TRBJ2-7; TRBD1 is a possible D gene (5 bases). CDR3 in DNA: TGCAGTGCTAGCCCGACAGAGAAAGTCTACGAGCAGTACTTC. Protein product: CSASPTEKVYEQYF.